A single sample gave rise to the 10 T cell receptor beta chains below, sequenced in a study of T cells after posttransplantation cyclophosphamide. The method was immunoSEQ multiplex PCR; TCRdb's version includes in-frame clones alone and lacks a portion of them. The sample holds around 35,000 clones, and no clone turns up only once. The sample consisted of PBMCs. These receptors were obtained from a woman between 45 and 65 years old in good health and a related stem cell transplant donor.

Only a few counts were recorded for this clone. This rearrangement joins TRBV30 to TRBJ2-5, with 7 positions matching TRBD2. The CDR3 contains 13 residues. Trimming at V came to 6 bases and at J to 7 bases, leaving 11 bases not matched to a gene. In germline, CDR1 is GTSNPN, CDR2 SVGIG (reference sequence). Here the CDR3 reads CACARDYGGTQYF. The DNA for the CDR3 is TGTGCCTGTGCCCGGGACTATGGGGGGACCCAGTACTTC.

This clone was seen at least ten times. This chain uses TRBV11-2 with TRBJ2-1, with TRBD1 identical over 8 bases. V was clipped by 3 bases and J by 8 bases; unmatched bases: 9. The CDR3 spans 15 residues. CDR1 is SGHAT and CDR2 is FQNNGV in the germline V gene. The CDR3, as DNA: TGTGCCAGCAGCTTTGCAGGGGGCGATTACGATGAGCAGTTCTTC. Its translation: CASSFAGGDYDEQFF.

This clone was found a few times. The CDR3 DNA follows: TGTGCCAGCAGCCTCCGGGGGGGACGGGGAAGGGATCAGCCCCAGCATTTT. Amino acid sequence: CASSLRGGRGRDQPQHF. V usage is TRBV7-2 and J usage is TRBJ1-5; the D gene is possibly TRBD1 (5 bases). This CDR3 has 17 amino acids. Germline V gene lookup returns CDR1 SGHTA and CDR2 FQGNSA. Trimming removed 5 bases from V and 5 bases from J, with 22 bases in between.

This clone was seen repeatedly, ten times or more. V is TRBV29-1 and J is TRBJ2-7, with 7 bases aligning to TRBD1. In germline, CDR1 is SQVTM, CDR2 ANQGSEA. The CDR3 sequence is 12 residues long. J lost 3 bases, V lost 4 bases, and 3 bases had no gene match. The CDR3 DNA is TGCAGCGTTGGCCGGGACAGCTACGAGCAGTACTTC. Its translation: CSVGRDSYEQYF.

In this sample, this clone turned up a few times. The CDR3 coding sequence is TGTGCCTGGAGTGTAGGAGGACACCCCAATCAGCCCCAGCATTTT. Translated, it gives CAWSVGGHPNQPQHF. V gene TRBV30 combines with J gene TRBJ1-5, with a weak D call TRBD1 (5 bases). V lost 0 bases, J lost 3 bases, and 12 bases lay in between. Germline CDR1 reads GTSNPN; CDR2 reads SVGIG (reference sequence). The CDR3 consists of 15 residues.

This clone was detected ten times or more. The V call is TRBV11-3, the J call TRBJ2-7; the D is unclear. Germline-derived CDR1 and CDR2 are SGHNT and YENEEA. Trimming removed 1 base from V and 5 bases from J, with 21 bases in between. The CDR3 has 17 residues. CDR3 protein: CASSLGDWAEAGDEQYF. The CDR3 coding sequence is TGTGCCAGCAGCTTAGGAGATTGGGCAGAGGCAGGTGACGAGCAGTACTTC.

This clone was seen a handful of times. The gene calls are TRBV4-2 and TRBJ2-3; 13 bases map to TRBD2. Per germline, CDR1 LGHNA and CDR2 YNFKEQ. The trim removed 3 bases at V and 5 bases at J, leaving 8 bases unmatched. There are 17 residues in the CDR3. CDR3 region: CASSQAGLAGALDTQYF. As DNA, the CDR3 is TGTGCCAGCAGCCAGGCCGGACTAGCGGGAGCATTAGATACGCAGTATTTT.

This clone was counted ten times or more. The chain couples TRBV12-3 or TRBV12-4 to TRBJ1-4; 7 bases are shared with TRBD1. Trimming took 0 bases from V and 5 from J; bases not matched to a gene: 6. This CDR3 contains 16 residues. CDR3 in DNA: TGTGCCAGCAGTTTAGCGCTCGGGACAGTGAATGAAAAACTGTTTTTT. Translated, it gives CASSLALGTVNEKLFF.

In its sample, this clone was seen many times. The chain uses TRBV6-6 and TRBJ2-7, with 13 bases fitting TRBD2. This CDR3 comprises 16 residues. Germline values: CDR1 MNHNY, CDR2 SVGAGI (reference sequence). The V segment lost 8 bases and the J segment 4 bases; nucleotides outside the gene matches: 11. CDR3 in DNA: TGTGCCAGCCGCGGACTAGCGGGAGACAGAAGTTACGAGCAGTACTTC. Its protein product is CASRGLAGDRSYEQYF.

The table lists this clone with many counts. CDR3: CASRPWGGASYEQYF. The CDR3, as DNA: TGTGCCAGCAGGCCGTGGGGCGGGGCCTCCTACGAGCAGTACTTC. The chain couples TRBV27 to TRBJ2-7; tentative D call: TRBD2 (6 bases). This CDR3 has 15 amino acids. CDR1 and CDR2 (germline): MNHEY, SMNVEV (reference sequence). Trimming removed 6 bases at V and 0 bases at J, with 15 bases between.